This T cell receptor beta chain originates from a study of blood T cell repertoires in COVID-19. Study in general: Acute and convalescent COVID-19 specimens originated in the United States, Italy and Spain.

Germline V gene sequence: CDR1 MGHDK, CDR2 SYGVNS. The CDR3 loop spans 15 amino acids. The junction had 4 bases not matched to a gene; V was cut back by 5 bases and J by 0 bases. In the original workflow: For nucleated cells, counts were estimated from reference gene primer amplification. Assay: immunoSEQ multiplex PCR; the TCRdb copy retains only in-frame clones and omits some. D and trimming come from the DNA, and the V and J calls and clone size come from that table. This sample has 110,000 or so clones, with 81% found just once. This receptor was identified in a man in his fifties or sixties with acute or convalescent COVID-19. What was sequenced was peripheral blood. The chain links TRBV25-1 to TRBJ2-7; 10 bases agree with TRBD2. Here the CDR3 DNA reads TGTGCCAGCAGTCAACTAGCGGGATCCTCCTACGAGCAGTACTTC. It is translated as CASSQLAGSSYEQYF.